This T cell receptor (beta chain) came from a study of T-cell memory formation after mild COVID-19. Turning to the study itself: The two donors had largely donor-specific TCR clusters. Study observations and caveats: The CD4+ clones that contracted clustered mainly within CM and EM, and the CD8+ clones concentrated in EMRA. Memory sampled before infection contained some responding clones, suggesting cross-reactive memory joined.

In TCRdb, the 5' RACE reads were re-called with MiXCR into one record per CDR3 protein. Among roughly 350,000 distinct CDR3 sequences listed, around 28% were seen once. On this clonotype itself: What it binds is unknown.

Sequenced sample: PBMCs or a T cell subset sorted from them (not recorded which). The TCR comes from an adult woman who had mild COVID-19 (a few samples of this study predate the infection). Cell type and time point are not known.

The CDR3 coding sequence is TGTGCCAGCTCACCGGGAGGTACGAGGGAGACAGGGGGTCTCCGTAGCACAGATACGCAGTATTTT. The encoded protein is CASSPGGTRETGGLRSTDTQYF. The chain combines TRBV18 with TRBJ2-3; 9 bases align to TRBD1. Trimming at V came to 3 bases and at J to 0 bases, leaving 22 bases not matched to a gene. This CDR3 comprises 22 residues. Germline V gene data show CDR1 as KGHSH and CDR2 as LQKENI. Full variable domain (outside the CDR3, taken from reference TRBV18 and TRBJ2-3): NAGVMQNPRHLVRRRGQEARLRCSPMKGHSHVYWYRQLPEEGLKFMVYLQKENIIDESGMPKERFSAEFPKEGPSILRIQQVVRGDSAAYFCASSPGGTRETGGLRSTDTQYFGPGTRLTVL.